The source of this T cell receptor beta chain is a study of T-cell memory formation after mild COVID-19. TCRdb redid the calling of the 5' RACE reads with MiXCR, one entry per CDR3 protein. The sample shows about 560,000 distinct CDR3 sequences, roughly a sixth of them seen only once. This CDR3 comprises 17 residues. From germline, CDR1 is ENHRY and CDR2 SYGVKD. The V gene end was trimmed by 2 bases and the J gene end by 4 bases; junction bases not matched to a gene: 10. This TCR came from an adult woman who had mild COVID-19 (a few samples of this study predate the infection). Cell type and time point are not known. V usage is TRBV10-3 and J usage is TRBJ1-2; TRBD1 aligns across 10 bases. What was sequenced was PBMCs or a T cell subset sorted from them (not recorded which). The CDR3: CAISEVETGGAPYGYTF. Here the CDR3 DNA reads TGTGCCATCAGTGAGGTGGAGACAGGGGGCGCTCCCTATGGCTACACCTTC.